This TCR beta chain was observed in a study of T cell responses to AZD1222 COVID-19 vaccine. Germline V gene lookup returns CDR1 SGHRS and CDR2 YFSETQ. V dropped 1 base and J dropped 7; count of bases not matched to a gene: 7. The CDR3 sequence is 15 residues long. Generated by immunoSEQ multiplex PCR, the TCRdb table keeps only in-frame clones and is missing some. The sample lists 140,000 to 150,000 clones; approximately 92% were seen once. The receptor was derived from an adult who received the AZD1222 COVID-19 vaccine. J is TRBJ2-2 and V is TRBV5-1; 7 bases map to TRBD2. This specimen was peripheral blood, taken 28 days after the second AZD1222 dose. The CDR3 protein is CASSLIGGGGGELFF. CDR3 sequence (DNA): TGCGCCAGCAGCTTGATAGGCGGGGGAGGCGGGGAGCTGTTTTTT. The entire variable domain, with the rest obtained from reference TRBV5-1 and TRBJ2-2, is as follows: KAGVTQTPRYLIKTRGQQVTLSCSPISGHRSVSWYQQTPGQGLQFLFEYFSETQRNKGNFPGRFSGRQFSNSRSEMNVSTLELGDSALYLCASSLIGGGGGELFFGEGSRLTVL.